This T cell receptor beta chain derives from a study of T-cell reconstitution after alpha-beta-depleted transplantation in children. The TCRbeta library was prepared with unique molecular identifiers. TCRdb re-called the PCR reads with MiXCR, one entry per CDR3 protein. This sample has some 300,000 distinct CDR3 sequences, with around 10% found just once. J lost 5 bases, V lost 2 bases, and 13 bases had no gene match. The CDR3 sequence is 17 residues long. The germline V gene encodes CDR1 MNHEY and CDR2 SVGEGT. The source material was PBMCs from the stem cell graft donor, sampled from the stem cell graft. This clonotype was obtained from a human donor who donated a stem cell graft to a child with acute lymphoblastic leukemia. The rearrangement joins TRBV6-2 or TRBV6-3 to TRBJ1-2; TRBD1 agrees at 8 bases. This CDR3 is CASSYHLDREPLYGYTF. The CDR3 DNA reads TGTGCCAGCAGTTACCACCTGGACAGGGAGCCCCTTTATGGCTACACCTTC.